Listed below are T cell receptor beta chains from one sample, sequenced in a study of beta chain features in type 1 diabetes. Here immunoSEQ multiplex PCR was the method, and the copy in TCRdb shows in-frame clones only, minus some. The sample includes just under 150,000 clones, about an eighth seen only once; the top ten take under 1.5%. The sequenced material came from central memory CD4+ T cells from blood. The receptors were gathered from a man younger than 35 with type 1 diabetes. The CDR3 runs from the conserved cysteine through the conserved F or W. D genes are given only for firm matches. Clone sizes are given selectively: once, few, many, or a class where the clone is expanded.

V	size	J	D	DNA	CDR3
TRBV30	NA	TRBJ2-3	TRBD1	TGTGCCTGGCATCCGGGACAGGCCGGTGGGTTGGATACGCAGTATTTT	CAWHPGQAGGLDTQYF
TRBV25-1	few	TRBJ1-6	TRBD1	TGTGCCAGCAGCCTCCCGGGACAGACACTCCACTTT	CASSLPGQTLHF
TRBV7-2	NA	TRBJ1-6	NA	TGTGCCAGCAGCTTAGCACTCCTTAATTCACCCCTCCACTTT	CASSLALLNSPLHF
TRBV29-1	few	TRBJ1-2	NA	TGCAGCGTTGAGGAAAATGGCTACACCTTC	CSVEENGYTF
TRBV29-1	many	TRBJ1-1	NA	TGCAGCGTTGAAGGTGGCTTTCGCACTGAAGCTTTCTTT	CSVEGGFRTEAFF
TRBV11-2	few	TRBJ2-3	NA	TGTGCCAGCAGCTTAGGTGGGACCCCAGGTACGCAGTATTTT	CASSLGGTPGTQYF
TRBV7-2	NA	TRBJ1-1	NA	TGTGCCAGCAGAGTCCCGGGGGGGGTGGCTTTCTTT	CASRVPGGVAFF
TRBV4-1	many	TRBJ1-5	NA	TGCGCCAGCAGCCATACAGTATTTGATCAGCCCCAGCATTTT	CASSHTVFDQPQHF
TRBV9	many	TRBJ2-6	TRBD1	TGTGCCAGCAGCCCCTCCTGGACAGGGGGCTTGTTGTCTGGGGCCAACGTCCTGACTTTC	CASSPSWTGGLLSGANVLTF
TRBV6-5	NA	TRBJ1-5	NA	TGTGCCAGCAGGAAGGGACACAATCAGCCCCAGCATTTT	CASRKGHNQPQHF
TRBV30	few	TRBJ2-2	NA	TGTGCCCGGAGCGTTTCCGGGGAGCTGTTTTTT	CARSVSGELFF
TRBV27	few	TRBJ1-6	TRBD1	TGTGCCAGCAGTTCACCAGGGGGCACAACCCGTTTCACCCTCCACTTT	CASSSPGGTTRFTLHF
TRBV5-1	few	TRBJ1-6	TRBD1	TGCGCCAGCAGCTTTACAGGGGGCGATTCACCCCTCCACTTT	CASSFTGGDSPLHF
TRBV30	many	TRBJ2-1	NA	TGTGCCTGGAGTCCGAATCTTGAGCAGTTCTTC	CAWSPNLEQFF
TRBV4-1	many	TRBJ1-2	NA	TGCGCCAGCAGCCAAGTATTAGAAGCGTATGGCTACACCTTC	CASSQVLEAYGYTF
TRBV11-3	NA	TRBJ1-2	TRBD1	TGTGCCAGCAGCCCGGGACAGAGTAACTATGGCTACACCTTC	CASSPGQSNYGYTF
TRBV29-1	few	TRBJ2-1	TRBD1	TGCAGCGTTGATGGGACAGGGGGCTTTGAGCAGTTCTTC	CSVDGTGGFEQFF
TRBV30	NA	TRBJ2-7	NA	TGTGCCTGGAGTAAGAAAGGGATGGAGGGTGGCGAGCAGTACTTC	CAWSKKGMEGGEQYF
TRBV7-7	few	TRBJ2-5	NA	TGTGCCAGCAGCCGGGGAGTCGGGGAGACCCAGTACTTC	CASSRGVGETQYF
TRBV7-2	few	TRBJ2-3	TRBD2	TGTGCCAGCAGCTTAAGTAGCGGGACTATTACGCAGTATTTT	CASSLSSGTITQYF
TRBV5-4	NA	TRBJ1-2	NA	TGTGCCAGCAGCTTTAACTATGGCTACACCTTC	CASSFNYGYTF
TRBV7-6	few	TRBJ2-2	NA	TGTGCCAGCAGCAAATCAGGGGTCCACACCGGGGAGCTGTTTTTT	CASSKSGVHTGELFF
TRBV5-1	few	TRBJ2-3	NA	TGCGCCAGCAAGGGGAAGCTCACAGGGAGCACAGATACGCAGTATTTT	CASKGKLTGSTDTQYF
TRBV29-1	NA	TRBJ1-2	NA	TGCAGCGTTGAGCGGCAGGGAGGGGGCTACACCTTC	CSVERQGGGYTF
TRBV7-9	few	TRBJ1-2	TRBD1	TGTGCCAGCAGCTTAGGGGGCGACAGGGACGGCTACACCTTC	CASSLGGDRDGYTF
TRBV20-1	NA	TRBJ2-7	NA	TGCACTGGGACCAACTTCTACGAGCAGTACTTC	CTGTNFYEQYF
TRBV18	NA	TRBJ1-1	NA	TGTGCCAGCTCACCAATGTTGGGTGTGAACACTGAAGCTTTCTTT	CASSPMLGVNTEAFF
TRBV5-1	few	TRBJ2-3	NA	TGCGCCAGCAGCTTGGCGCCTAGCACAGATACGCAGTATTTT	CASSLAPSTDTQYF
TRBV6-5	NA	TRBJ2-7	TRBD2	TGTGCCAGCAGCCCGGCGGGGGTCAGCTCCTACGAGCAGTACTTC	CASSPAGVSSYEQYF
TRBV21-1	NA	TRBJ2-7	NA	TGTGCCAGCAGCCCCACCCGACGCGAGCAGTACTTC	CASSPTRREQYF
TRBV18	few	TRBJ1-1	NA	TGTGCCAGCTCATCGGGACTCCCGAACACTGAAGCTTTCTTT	CASSSGLPNTEAFF
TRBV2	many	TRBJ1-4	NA	TGTGCCAGCAGTGAAGGAGAGGTACCAGAAAAACTGTTTTTT	CASSEGEVPEKLFF
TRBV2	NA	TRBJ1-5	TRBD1	TGTGCCAGCAGTGGGACCGGGACAGGGAGTCAGCATTTT	CASSGTGTGSQHF
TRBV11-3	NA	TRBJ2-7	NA	TGTGCCAGCAGCTTACAGGGAGGCTACGAGCAGTACTTC	CASSLQGGYEQYF
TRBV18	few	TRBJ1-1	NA	TGTGCCAGCTCACCCCGGGGGGACACTGAAGCTTTCTTT	CASSPRGDTEAFF
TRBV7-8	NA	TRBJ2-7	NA	TGTGCCAGCAGCTTAGGTATCGTGGCACCAATTCGCTACGAGCAGTACTTC	CASSLGIVAPIRYEQYF
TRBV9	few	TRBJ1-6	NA	TGTGCCAGCAGCGTAGGACAGTCGAATGAGAATTCACCCCTCCACTTT	CASSVGQSNENSPLHF
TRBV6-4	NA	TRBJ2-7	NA	TGTGCCAGCACCTTCAGGGGCGGAGCCTACGAGCAGTACTTC	CASTFRGGAYEQYF
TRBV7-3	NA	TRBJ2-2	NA	TGTGCCAGCAGCTTCGACAGAAACACCGGGGAGCTGTTTTTT	CASSFDRNTGELFF
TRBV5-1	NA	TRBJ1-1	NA	TGCGCCAGCAGCTTCGTCCCCAACGGGGACACTGAAGCTTTCTTT	CASSFVPNGDTEAFF
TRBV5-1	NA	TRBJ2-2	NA	TGCGCCAGCACCATCCGGACCGCGGTGAGAACCGGGGAGCTGTTTTTT	CASTIRTAVRTGELFF
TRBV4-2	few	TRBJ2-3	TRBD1	TGTGCCAGCAGCCAGGGTAAAGGGGGCGGGGATACGCAGTATTTT	CASSQGKGGGDTQYF
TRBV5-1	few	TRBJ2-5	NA	TGCGCCAGCAGCTTAGCGACAGGCCCCGGCGGGACCCAGTACTTC	CASSLATGPGGTQYF
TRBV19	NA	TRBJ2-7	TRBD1	TGTGCCAGTAGTATTGGGACAGGGACCTACGAGCAGTACTTC	CASSIGTGTYEQYF